The clone carrying this T cell receptor (beta chain) was counted ten times or more. Its cognate antigen is unknown. This sample is drawn from a study of cytomegalovirus exposure and HLA in healthy donors. The study, taken as a whole, reports: Across all donors, roughly uniform sequencing depth was an assumption of the presence/absence analyses. Among TCR sequences, most were rare, though some public TCRs appeared in many donors. What a later analysis showed was that several of the most significant clusters appeared linked to common viral pathogens.

The PCR contained 60 Vbeta and 13 Jbeta primers. The method was immunoSEQ multiplex PCR; TCRdb's version includes in-frame clones alone and lacks a portion of them. The sample records over 90,000 clones, roughly 73% being singletons. This TCR came from a man in his forties in good health and CMV-seronegative. The sample consisted of PBMCs.

The CDR3 region has the DNA TGTGCCAGCAGCACCGAGGTGACTAGCGGGGGGGCTGCAGATACGCAGTATTTT. Protein sequence: CASSTEVTSGGAADTQYF. This sequence joins TRBV5-4 and TRBJ2-3; 14 bases match TRBD2. The CDR3 is 18 residues long. The V and J ends lost 4 bases and 4 bases, in that order; junction bases with no gene match: 11. Germline loops: CDR1 SGHNT, CDR2 YYREEE (reference sequence).